This T cell receptor (beta chain) was identified in a study of CD4 T cells in relation to SARS-CoV-2 and coronaviruses. The data were produced by immunoSEQ multiplex PCR, yet TCRdb's version contains in-frame clones alone and is incomplete. The table lists about 36,000 clones, about 80% of them singletons. The CDR3 runs 12 residues. The V and J ends lost 5 bases and 12 bases respectively, with 17 bases between them. In the case of this clone: What it binds is unknown.

The sequence was obtained from an adult with COVID-19. The V call is TRBV12-3 or TRBV12-4, the J call TRBJ2-7, with D possibly matching TRBD1 (6 bases). Sample: naive CD4+ T cells from PBMCs, cultured in vitro. The subset was: naive CD4+ T cells isolated by negative enrichment. The CDR3 reads CASSPIGQSPYF. CDR3 nucleotide sequence: TGTGCCAGCAGTCCAATCGGACAGAGTCCGTACTTC.